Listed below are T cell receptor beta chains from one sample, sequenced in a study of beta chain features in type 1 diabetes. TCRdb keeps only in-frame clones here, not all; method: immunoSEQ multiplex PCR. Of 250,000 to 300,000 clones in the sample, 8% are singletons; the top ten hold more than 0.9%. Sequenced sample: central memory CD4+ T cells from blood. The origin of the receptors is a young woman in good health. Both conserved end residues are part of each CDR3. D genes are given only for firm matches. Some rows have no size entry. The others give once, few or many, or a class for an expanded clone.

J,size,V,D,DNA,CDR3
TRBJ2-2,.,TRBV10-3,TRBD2,TGTGCCATCAAGGGGAGGGACACCGGGGAGCTGTTTTTT,CAIKGRDTGELFF
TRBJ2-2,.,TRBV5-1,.,TGCGCCAGCAGCTTTAATGGAGGGGAGCTGTTTTTT,CASSFNGGELFF
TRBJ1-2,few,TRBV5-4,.,TGTGCCTCCGCCACCTCGACGCAGAGCTATGGCTACACCTTC,CASATSTQSYGYTF
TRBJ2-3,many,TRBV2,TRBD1,TGTGCCAGCAGTCCCGAAGGACAGGGCGCAGATACGCAGTATTTT,CASSPEGQGADTQYF
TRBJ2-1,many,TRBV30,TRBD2,TGTGCCTGGAGAGTAGGACTAGCGGAGTACAATGAGCAGTTCTTC,CAWRVGLAEYNEQFF
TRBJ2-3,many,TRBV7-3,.,TGTGCCAGCAGCTTGGAGGGGACAGATACGCAGTATTTT,CASSLEGTDTQYF
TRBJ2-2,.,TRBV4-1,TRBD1,TGCGCCAGCACTTTCTCTGGACAGGCGAACACCGGGGAGCTGTTTTTT,CASTFSGQANTGELFF
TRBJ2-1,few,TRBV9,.,TGTGCCAGCAGCGTTGGCTCAGATGTCAATGAGCAGTTCTTC,CASSVGSDVNEQFF
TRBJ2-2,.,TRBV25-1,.,TGTGCCAGCAGTGAATATGTCGGGGAGCTGTTTTTT,CASSEYVGELFF
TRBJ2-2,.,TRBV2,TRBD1,TGTGCCAGCAGCGATCAGGGGGTTAGCGCCGGGGAGCTGTTTTTT,CASSDQGVSAGELFF
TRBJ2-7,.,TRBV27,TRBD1,TGTGCCGCTAGAACAGGGGGCTCGTACGAGCAGTACTTC,CAARTGGSYEQYF
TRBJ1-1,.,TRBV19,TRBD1,TGTGCCAGTACCCGCCCAGGGGGCGGGGGGAACACTGAAGCTTTCTTT,CASTRPGGGGNTEAFF
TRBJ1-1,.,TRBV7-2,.,TGTGCCAGCAGCTTAGGGGTCAGGGGTGAAGCTTTCTTT,CASSLGVRGEAFF
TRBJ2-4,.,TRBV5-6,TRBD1,TGTGCCAGCAGTGACAGGGGTATTCGAATAGAGTACTTC,CASSDRGIRIEYF
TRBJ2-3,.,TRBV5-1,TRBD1,TGCGCCAGCAGCTTGAGGGTCCCGGGACAGGGTCGCACAGATACGCAGTATTTT,CASSLRVPGQGRTDTQYF
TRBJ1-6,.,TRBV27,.,TGTGCCAGCAGTTCGCCCCTGTCACCCCTCCACTTT,CASSSPLSPLHF
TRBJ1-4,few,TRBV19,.,TGTGCCAGTAGGGAGCGATCAACTAATGAAAAACTGTTTTTT,CASRERSTNEKLFF
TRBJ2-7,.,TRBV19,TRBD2,TGTGCCAGTCAATCGCTACCGGGACTAGCGGGAGCCGAGCAGTACTTC,CASQSLPGLAGAEQYF
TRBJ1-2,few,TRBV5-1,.,TGCGCCAGCAGCCCAGGCCGTGAACAGGAAGGAAACACCTTC,CASSPGREQEGNTF
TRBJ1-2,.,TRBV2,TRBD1,TGTGCCAGCAGTACTCAAGGGGGGACAGATTATGGCTACACCTTC,CASSTQGGTDYGYTF
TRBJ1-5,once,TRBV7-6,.,TGTGCCAGCAGTAGCACGCAGGGTCAGCCCCAGCATTTT,CASSSTQGQPQHF
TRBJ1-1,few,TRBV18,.,TGTGCCAGCTCACCACCGGGGTCAAAGCACACTGAAGCTTTCTTT,CASSPPGSKHTEAFF
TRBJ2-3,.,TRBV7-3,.,TGTGCCAGCAGCTCCGAAGGGAGGACAGTCAGAACAGATACGCAGTATTTT,CASSSEGRTVRTDTQYF
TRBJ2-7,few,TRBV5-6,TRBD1,TGTGCCAGCAGCTTGGAAGACAGGGCGGAGTACTTC,CASSLEDRAEYF
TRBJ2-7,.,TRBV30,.,TGTGCCTGGATACGCCGGGGTCTAACCTACGAGCAGTACTTC,CAWIRRGLTYEQYF
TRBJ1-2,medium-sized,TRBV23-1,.,TGCGCCAGCCAAACTACTCCCTCGGGCTACACCTTC,CASQTTPSGYTF
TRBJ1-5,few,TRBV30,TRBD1,TGTGCCTCGACGTCACAGGGGGCAGTTGGTCAGCCCCAGCATTTT,CASTSQGAVGQPQHF
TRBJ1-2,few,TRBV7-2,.,TGTGCCAGCAGCTTAATCACCTTC,CASSLITF
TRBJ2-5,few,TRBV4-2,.,TGTGCCAGCAGCCAAGATACGGGATTCCGCCAAGAGACCCAGTACTTC,CASSQDTGFRQETQYF
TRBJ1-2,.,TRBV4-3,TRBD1,TGCGCCAGCAGCCAAGAGCAGGGGGCGGTTGGCTACACCTTC,CASSQEQGAVGYTF
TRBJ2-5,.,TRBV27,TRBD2,TGTGCCAGCAGCGGACTAGCGGCAAACCAAGAGACCCAGTACTTC,CASSGLAANQETQYF
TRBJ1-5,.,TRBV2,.,TGTGCCAGCAGTGAAGAGGGCAGGGGCAATCAGCCCCAGCATTTT,CASSEEGRGNQPQHF
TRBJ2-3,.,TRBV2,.,TGTGCCAGCAGTGAAGGGGTAGATACGCAGTATTTT,CASSEGVDTQYF